The 32 T cell receptor beta chains given below trace back to one sample, sequenced in a study of cytomegalovirus exposure and HLA in healthy donors. A multiplex PCR was run with 60 Vbeta primers and 13 Jbeta primers. The repertoire was sequenced with immunoSEQ multiplex PCR; TCRdb's copy has only in-frame clones and lacks some. The listing records 25,000 to 30,000 clones. The sequencing sample was made of PBMCs. All receptors derive from a man aged 25 to 40 in good health and CMV-seronegative.

This rearrangement joins TRBV19 to TRBJ1-2; TRBD1 aligns across 9 bases. The germline V gene has CDR1 LNHDA and CDR2 SQIVND (reference sequence). V lost 3 bases and J lost 4; bases outside the gene matches: 6. The CDR3 contains 15 residues. This CDR3 reads CASSIGTGSAYGYTF. In DNA, the CDR3 is TGTGCCAGTAGTATTGGGACAGGGTCCGCCTATGGCTACACCTTC.

V gene TRBV4-2 combines with J gene TRBJ1-1, with D perhaps TRBD1 (5 bases). Germline CDR1 and CDR2: LGHNA and YNFKEQ. The germline V and J ends were trimmed by 5 bases and 4 bases, with 20 bases remaining between them. The CDR3 totals 16 residues. The CDR3 DNA reads TGTGCCAGCAGCGACAGTGCAGGTTCGTTTGGCACTGAAGCTTTCTTT. This codes for CASSDSAGSFGTEAFF.

The chain employs TRBV7-9 and TRBJ2-5, with a tentative D call TRBD2 (6 bases). Germline V gene lookup returns CDR1 SEHNR and CDR2 FQNEAQ (reference sequence). The germline V and J ends were trimmed by 8 bases and 0 bases, with 19 bases remaining between them. The CDR3 is made up of 16 amino acids. Here the CDR3 DNA reads TGTGCCAGCTCTTTCTGGGGCGGGATGGACCAAGAGACCCAGTACTTC. Encoded protein: CASSFWGGMDQETQYF. The full variable domain, its missing parts supplied by reference TRBV7-9 and TRBJ2-5, is DTGVSQNPRHKITKRGQNVTFRCDPISEHNRLYWYRQTLGQGPEFLTYFQNEAQLEKSRLLSDRFSAERPKGSFSTLEIQRTEQGDSAMYLCASSFWGGMDQETQYFGPGTRLLVL.

The V gene is TRBV13, the J gene TRBJ1-5; 7 bases fit TRBD1. The length of the CDR3 is 14 residues. With 3 bases clipped from V and 7 bases from J, the junction kept 6 bases outside the gene matches. Looked up from germline, CDR1 is PRHDT and CDR2 is FYEKMQ (reference sequence). CDR3 bases: TGTGCCAGCAGCTTGGGGGGACAGACCCAGCCCCAGCATTTT. Translating gives CASSLGGQTQPQHF.

The chain employs TRBV2 and TRBJ2-3; tentative D call: TRBD2 (5 bases). V dropped 0 bases and J dropped 2 bases, with 18 bases sitting between them. This CDR3 contains 18 residues. Germline CDR1 is SNHLY and CDR2 is FYNNEI. The CDR3 DNA reads TGTGCCAGCAGTGAAGCGCTTCGTCGACTACCAAACACAGATACGCAGTATTTT. It yields the protein CASSEALRRLPNTDTQYF. Looking up the rest from reference TRBV2 and TRBJ2-3 gives the full variable domain: EPEVTQTPSHQVTQMGQEVILRCVPISNHLYFYWYRQILGQKVEFLVSFYNNEISEKSEIFDDQFSVERPDGSNFTLKIRSTKLEDSAMYFCASSEALRRLPNTDTQYFGPGTRLTVL.

The V and J genes are TRBV6-5 and TRBJ2-2; unclear D gene. CDR3 length equals 12 residues. Trimming shortened V by 4 bases and J by 4 bases, and 4 bases separated the two germline ends. From germline, CDR1 is MNHEY and CDR2 SVGAGI. The CDR3 here is CASSFITGELFF. The CDR3 coding sequence is TGTGCCAGCAGTTTTATCACCGGGGAGCTGTTTTTT.

The chain carries TRBV27 and TRBJ2-5, with 9 bases lining up with TRBD2. The last part of the DNA fits TRBJ2-7 better; the J call may be wrong. Per germline, CDR1 MNHEY and CDR2 SMNVEV (reference sequence). The CDR3 runs to 15 residues. CDR3 DNA: TGTGCCAGCAGTTTAGATAGCGGGAGTATCTACGAGCAGTACTTC. Encoded protein: CASSLDSGSIYEQYF.

The V gene is TRBV6-5, the J gene TRBJ1-1; possibly TRBD1 for D (6 bases). The CDR3 consists of 16 residues. Trimming removed 2 bases from V and 2 bases from J, with 15 bases in between. Germline values: CDR1 MNHEY, CDR2 SVGAGI. CDR3 protein: CASSYGVGAYNTEAFF. CDR3 in DNA: TGTGCCAGCAGTTACGGGGTGGGGGCCTACAACACTGAAGCTTTCTTT.

The J gene is TRBJ2-1, the V gene TRBV15; D is ambiguous. CDR1 and CDR2 (germline): LNHNV, YYDKDF (reference sequence). The CDR3 spans 16 residues. The V and J ends lost 0 bases and 0 bases respectively, with 9 bases between them. The CDR3 region is CATSRDLTSSYNEQFF. In DNA form, the CDR3 reads TGTGCCACCAGCAGAGATCTCACCAGCTCCTACAATGAGCAGTTCTTC.

The genes are TRBV20-1 and TRBJ2-5, with 9 bases lining up with TRBD1. This CDR3 region has 11 residues. V was clipped by 6 bases and J by 7 bases; unmatched bases: 3. Germline V gene lookup returns CDR1 DFQATT and CDR2 SNEGSKA (reference sequence). The DNA for the CDR3 is TGCAGTGCCACGACAGGGGGGACCCAGTACTTC. Encoded protein: CSATTGGTQYF.

The chain uses TRBV6-4 and TRBJ2-7, with 9 bases that match TRBD2. The length of the CDR3 is 15 residues. Trimming at V came to 4 bases and at J to 5 bases, leaving 9 bases not matched to a gene. Germline loops: CDR1 MRHNA, CDR2 SNTAGT. CDR3 region: CASSASLAGVDEQYF. The CDR3 nucleotides are TGTGCCAGCAGTGCCTCTTTAGCGGGAGTGGACGAGCAGTACTTC.

The V gene is TRBV6-5, the J gene TRBJ2-2; weak D call: TRBD1 (6 bases). V lost 2 bases, J lost 9 bases, and 13 bases lay in between. Germline assignment: CDR1 MNHEY and CDR2 SVGAGI. The CDR3 has 14 amino acids. The CDR3 sequence: CASSYTQGSRELFF. CDR3 DNA sequence: TGTGCCAGCAGTTACACCCAGGGGTCCCGGGAGCTGTTTTTT.

The gene calls are TRBV5-4 and TRBJ2-1; D is possibly TRBD1 (6 bases). This CDR3 is 15 amino acids long. Trimming pared 4 bases from V and 0 bases from J, leaving 11 bases between. Per germline, CDR1 SGHNT and CDR2 YYREEE (reference sequence). CDR3 coding DNA: TGTGCCAGCAGCCTAGACAGGAGCTCCTACAATGAGCAGTTCTTC. This encodes CASSLDRSSYNEQFF. The full variable domain, in which reference TRBV5-4 and TRBJ2-1 provide the parts outside the CDR3, is ETGVTQSPTHLIKTRGQQVTLRCSSQSGHNTVSWYQQALGQGPQFIFQYYREEENGRGNFPPRFSGLQFPNYSSELNVNALELDDSALYLCASSLDRSSYNEQFFGPGTRLTVL.

The chain links TRBV7-9 to TRBJ1-1; D might be TRBD1 (6 bases). V gave up 4 bases and J gave up 4 bases, with 16 bases separating them. Germline V gene lookup returns CDR1 SEHNR and CDR2 FQNEAQ (reference sequence). This CDR3 has 15 residues. The CDR3 DNA follows: TGTGCCAGCAGCTCCGTACCGGGACACCTCACTGAAGCTTTCTTT. Amino acid sequence: CASSSVPGHLTEAFF.

The genes are TRBV28 and TRBJ2-7, with 8 bases aligning to TRBD1. Germline V CDR1 and CDR2: MDHEN, SYDVKM. Trimming cost V 6 bases and J 5 bases; bases outside gene matches: 9. The CDR3 extends over 14 amino acids. CDR3 amino acids: CASSPGTGVNEQYF. CDR3 in DNA: TGTGCCAGCAGCCCCGGGACAGGCGTCAACGAGCAGTACTTC.

V usage is TRBV9 and J usage is TRBJ2-1, with TRBD2 matching over 15 bases. Germline CDR1 and CDR2: SGDLS and YYNGEE. This CDR3 is built from 16 residues. J lost 9 bases, V lost 4 bases, and 8 bases had no gene match. The CDR3 spells CASSPRGLAGGGEQFF. CDR3 nucleotides: TGTGCCAGCAGCCCTCGTGGACTAGCGGGAGGGGGTGAGCAGTTCTTC. Full variable domain (outside the CDR3, taken from reference TRBV9 and TRBJ2-1): DSGVTQTPKHLITATGQRVTLRCSPRSGDLSVYWYQQSLDQGLQFLIQYYNGEERAKGNILERFSAQQFPDLHSELNLSSLELGDSALYFCASSPRGLAGGGEQFFGPGTRLTVL.

The chain recombines TRBV6-1 with TRBJ1-4; TRBD1 matches at 7 bases. CDR1 is MNHNS, CDR2 SASEGT, per germline. V was clipped by 6 bases and J by 4 bases; unmatched bases: 8. The CDR3 runs 15 residues. CDR3 in DNA: TGTGCCAGCAGCCCCACGGGACAGAGTAATGAAAAACTGTTTTTT. Translating gives CASSPTGQSNEKLFF.

V usage is TRBV2 and J usage is TRBJ2-1, with D possibly TRBD2 on 5 matching bases. This CDR3 region has 12 residues. The V end lost 8 bases, the J end lost 6 bases, and 11 bases lay between the germline ends. Per germline, CDR1 SNHLY and CDR2 FYNNEI. CDR3 DNA: TGTGCCAGCGAGGAGGAGTCCAATGAGCAGTTCTTC. Protein product: CASEEESNEQFF. Full variable domain (rest looked up from reference TRBV2 and TRBJ2-1): EPEVTQTPSHQVTQMGQEVILRCVPISNHLYFYWYRQILGQKVEFLVSFYNNEISEKSEIFDDQFSVERPDGSNFTLKIRSTKLEDSAMYFCASEEESNEQFFGPGTRLTVL.

The chain combines TRBV28 with TRBJ2-7; 16 positions agree with TRBD2. The length of the CDR3 is 14 residues. CDR1 and CDR2 from the germline V gene are MDHEN and SYDVKM. CDR3 DNA sequence: TGTGCCAGCAGTTTAGGGACTAGCGGGAGGGTTCCGGCGGTC. Amino acids: CASSLGTSGRVPAV.

V usage is TRBV5-1 and J usage is TRBJ2-3; the match to TRBD2 covers 9 bases. The germline V gene encodes CDR1 SGHRS and CDR2 YFSETQ. This CDR3 comprises 17 residues. V trimming: 4 bases; J trimming: 2 bases; junction bases outside the gene matches: 11. This CDR3 reads CASSPGTSPLPTDTQYF. The CDR3 nucleotides read TGCGCCAGCAGCCCGGGGACTAGCCCGCTCCCCACAGATACGCAGTATTTT.

V and J are TRBV11-2 and TRBJ2-1; 8 positions match TRBD1. The trim removed 0 bases at V and 12 bases at J, leaving 16 bases unmatched. Germline CDR1 SGHAT, CDR2 FQNNGV. The CDR3 has 17 residues. CDR3 protein: CASSLDRTGTGRVGQFF. CDR3 bases: TGTGCCAGCAGCTTAGATAGGACCGGGACAGGACGAGTGGGGCAGTTCTTC.

The chain couples TRBV5-1 to TRBJ1-1, with no clear D. V was pared by 4 bases and J by 6 bases, with 13 bases between. This CDR3 contains 13 residues. The V gene's germline CDR1 is SGHRS and CDR2 YFSETQ. CDR3 coding DNA: TGCGCCAGCAGCGGTGAGGGTGGCGCTGAAGCTTTCTTT. Its translation is CASSGEGGAEAFF.

This sequence joins TRBV13 and TRBJ2-7; 13 bases map to TRBD2. CDR3 length equals 16 residues. Unmatched junction bases numbered 5, after V lost 4 bases and J lost 2 bases. The germline gives CDR1 PRHDT, CDR2 FYEKMQ (reference sequence). The CDR3 reads CASSSQLAGGAYEQYF. The CDR3, as DNA: TGTGCCAGCAGCTCCCAACTAGCGGGAGGGGCCTACGAGCAGTACTTC. The full variable domain, in which reference TRBV13 and TRBJ2-7 provide the parts outside the CDR3, is AAGVIQSPRHLIKEKRETATLKCYPIPRHDTVYWYQQGPGQDPQFLISFYEKMQSDKGSIPDRFSAQQFSDYHSELNMSSLELGDSALYFCASSSQLAGGAYEQYFGPGTRLTVT.

This chain connects TRBV4-1 to TRBJ2-2; perhaps TRBD2 as D (5 bases). The germline gives CDR1 MGHRA, CDR2 YSYEKL. The CDR3 is 17 amino acids. The germline V and J ends were trimmed by 1 base and 5 bases, with 17 bases remaining between them. The CDR3 sequence is CASSQGLSGLVTGELFF. The DNA for the CDR3 is TGCGCCAGCAGCCAAGGTCTGTCGGGGTTGGTAACCGGGGAGCTGTTTTTT.

This chain connects TRBV6-6 to TRBJ2-7; 10 bases fit TRBD2. The trim removed 5 bases at V and 3 bases at J, leaving 7 bases unmatched. Germline V gives CDR1 MNHNY, CDR2 SVGAGI (reference sequence). The CDR3 runs to 15 residues. The CDR3 loop is CASSAGLADRYEQYF. As DNA, the CDR3 is TGTGCCAGCAGTGCCGGACTAGCGGATCGCTACGAGCAGTACTTC.

The CDR3 here is CASSRGLGSPFF. CDR3 nucleotides: TGCGCCAGCAGCCGAGGGCTGGGTAGCCCGTTCTTC. V gene TRBV4-3 combines with J gene TRBJ2-1; a weak D match, TRBD2 (5 bases). CDR1 is LGHNA, CDR2 YSLEER, per germline. This CDR3 has 12 residues. Between the trimmed V and J ends, which lost 4 bases and 15 bases, there was a span of 16 bases.

The chain couples TRBV6-5 to TRBJ1-4; D is perhaps TRBD1 (5 bases). In germline, CDR1 is MNHEY, CDR2 SVGAGI. V lost 6 bases and J 8 bases, leaving 13 bases between the germline ends. The CDR3 length is 13 residues. This CDR3 reads CASSRVGGEKLFF. CDR3 DNA: TGTGCCAGCAGCCGGGTGGGGGGAGAAAAACTGTTTTTT.

The chain is built from TRBV5-1 and TRBJ2-3; the match to TRBD1 covers 9 bases. Germline V lookup: CDR1 SGHRS, CDR2 YFSETQ. This CDR3 region has 16 residues. The junction had 9 bases not matched to a gene; V was cut back by 4 bases and J by 3 bases. The CDR3 bases are TGCGCCAGCAGCGAGGGACAGGGCGTTCGGACAGATACGCAGTATTTT. Translation: CASSEGQGVRTDTQYF.

This chain uses TRBV4-2 with TRBJ2-1; D possibly corresponds to TRBD2 (5 bases). CDR3 length: 11 residues. CDR1 LGHNA and CDR2 YNFKEQ come from the germline V gene. Trimming stripped 5 bases from V and 6 bases from J, with 5 bases between. The chain's CDR3 is CASSEGNEQFF. DNA for the CDR3: TGTGCCAGCAGCGAGGGCAATGAGCAGTTCTTC.

The chain has TRBV5-1 and TRBJ2-1; 11 nucleotides match TRBD1. J gave up 6 bases and V 5 bases, and 7 bases lay outside the gene matches. The CDR3 runs 15 residues. CDR1 and CDR2 (germline): SGHRS, YFSETQ. CDR3 region: CASSPGQGAGNEQFF. For the CDR3, the DNA is TGCGCCAGCAGTCCCGGACAGGGGGCGGGCAATGAGCAGTTCTTC.

J is TRBJ1-4 and V is TRBV6-1; 7 bases agree with TRBD1. The CDR3 has 14 amino acids. The V gene's germline CDR1 is MNHNS and CDR2 SASEGT. The V gene end was trimmed by 5 bases and the J gene end by 7 bases; junction bases not matched to a gene: 7. CDR3 DNA: TGTGCCAGCAGTACAAGGACAGGCGGTGAAAAACTGTTTTTT. Translating it yields CASSTRTGGEKLFF.

This chain connects TRBV4-3 to TRBJ2-1; weak D call: TRBD2 (5 bases). Germline CDR1 is LGHNA and CDR2 is YSLEER. V lost 4 bases and J 1 base, leaving 14 bases between the germline ends. The CDR3 runs 16 residues. CDR3 sequence: CASSPNRGFSYNEQFF. For the CDR3, the DNA is TGCGCCAGCAGCCCCAATCGGGGTTTTTCCTACAATGAGCAGTTCTTC.